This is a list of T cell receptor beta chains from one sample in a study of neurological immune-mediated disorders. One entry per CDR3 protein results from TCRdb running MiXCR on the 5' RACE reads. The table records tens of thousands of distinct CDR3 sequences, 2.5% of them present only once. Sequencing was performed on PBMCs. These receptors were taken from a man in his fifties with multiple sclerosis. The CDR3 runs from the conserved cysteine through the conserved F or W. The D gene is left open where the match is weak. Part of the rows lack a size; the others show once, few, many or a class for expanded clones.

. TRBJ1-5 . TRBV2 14 CAISVRDSNQPQNF TGTGCCATTTCGGTCAGGGATAGCAATCAGCCCCAGAATTTT
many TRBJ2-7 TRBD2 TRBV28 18 CASSRTLVVAGGHYEQYF TGTGCCAGCAGTCGTACGCTTGTAGTTGCGGGGGGCCACTACGAGCAGTACTTC
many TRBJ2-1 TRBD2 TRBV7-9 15 CASSPPGRGINEQFF TGTGCCAGCAGCCCACCGGGGCGGGGGATCAATGAGCAGTTCTTC
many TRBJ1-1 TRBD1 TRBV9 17 CASSPEGGGGLNTEAFF TGTGCCAGCAGCCCAGAGGGAGGGGGCGGTTTGAACACTGAAGCTTTCTTT
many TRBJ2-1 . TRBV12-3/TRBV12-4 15 CASSFGLPSYNEQFF TGTGCCAGCAGTTTCGGGCTCCCCTCCTACAATGAGCAGTTCTTC
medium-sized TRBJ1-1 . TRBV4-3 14 CASSQVSTGAEAFF TGCGCCAGCAGCCAAGTGAGTACCGGCGCTGAAGCTTTCTTT
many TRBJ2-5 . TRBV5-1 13 CASSLGQEETQYF TGCGCCAGCAGCTTGGGACAGGAGGAGACCCAGTACTTC
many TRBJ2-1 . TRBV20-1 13 CSAAGSSYNEQFF TGCAGTGCCGCGGGGAGCTCCTACAATGAGCAGTTCTTC
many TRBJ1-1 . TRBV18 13 CASSPTEDTEAFF TGTGCCAGCTCACCGACAGAGGACACTGAAGCTTTCTTT
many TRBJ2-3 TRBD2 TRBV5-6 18 CASSLVSGGTHVTDTQYF TGTGCCAGCAGCTTGGTCAGCGGGGGGACCCACGTCACAGATACGCAGTATTTT
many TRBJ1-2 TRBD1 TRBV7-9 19 CASSLAGTITGGVPYGYTF TGTGCCAGCAGCTTAGCGGGGACTATTACAGGGGGCGTCCCCTATGGCTACACCTTC
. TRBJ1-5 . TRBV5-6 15 CASSPGLGYGQPQHF TGTGCCAGCAGCCCCGGTTTAGGGTACGGGCAGCCCCAGCATTTT
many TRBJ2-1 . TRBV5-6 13 CASSILNYNEQFF TGTGCCAGCAGCATACTTAACTACAATGAGCAGTTCTTC
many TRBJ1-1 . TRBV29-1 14 CSVEDTGSGTEAFF TGCAGCGTTGAAGATACAGGGTCTGGAACTGAAGCTTTCTTT
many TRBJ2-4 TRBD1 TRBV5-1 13 CASSLDRDGIQYF TGCGCCAGCAGCTTAGACAGGGATGGCATTCAGTACTTC
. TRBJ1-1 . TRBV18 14 CASSPTQGNTEAFF TGTGCCAGCTCACCGACGCAGGGGAACACTGAAGCTTTCTTT
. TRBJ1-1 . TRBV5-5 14 CASSFRLTNTEAFF TGTGCCAGCAGCTTTAGGCTGACGAACACTGAAGCTTTCTTT
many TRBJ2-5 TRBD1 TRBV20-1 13 CSAKRTGQETQYF TGCAGTGCTAAGAGGACAGGCCAAGAGACCCAGTACTTC
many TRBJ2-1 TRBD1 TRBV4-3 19 CASSQDEGATISSYNEQFF TGCGCCAGCAGCCAAGATGAGGGGGCAACCATAAGCTCCTACAATGAGCAGTTCTTC
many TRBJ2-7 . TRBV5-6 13 CASSPRGSYEQYF TGTGCCAGCAGCCCTAGGGGTTCCTACGAGCAGTACTTC
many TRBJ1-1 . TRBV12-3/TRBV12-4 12 CASSPPGMSAFF TGTGCCAGCAGTCCCCCGGGGATGTCGGCTTTCTTT
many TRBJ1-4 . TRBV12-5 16 CASGAPRGGTNEKLFF TGTGCTAGTGGTGCCCCCCGGGGGGGAACTAATGAAAAACTGTTTTTT
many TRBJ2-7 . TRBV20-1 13 CSATQPYGYEQYF TGCAGTGCTACACAGCCCTATGGGTACGAGCAGTACTTC
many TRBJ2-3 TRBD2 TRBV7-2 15 CASSLSRGDTDTQYF TGTGCCAGCAGCTTAAGTCGGGGGGACACAGATACGCAGTATTTT
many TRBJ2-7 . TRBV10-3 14 CAISIGGFADEQYF TGTGCCATCTCAATTGGGGGGTTTGCGGACGAGCAGTACTTC
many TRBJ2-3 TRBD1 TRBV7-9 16 CASSLGQGASTDTQYF TGTGCCAGCAGCTTGGGACAGGGGGCGAGCACAGATACGCAGTATTTT
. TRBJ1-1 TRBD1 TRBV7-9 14 CASSLQGADTEAFF TGTGCCAGCAGCTTACAGGGGGCAGACACTGAAGCTTTCTTT
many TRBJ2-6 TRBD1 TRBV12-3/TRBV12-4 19 CASSATNRGWGSGANVLTF TGTGCCAGCAGTGCGACCAACAGGGGTTGGGGCTCTGGGGCCAACGTCCTGACTTTC